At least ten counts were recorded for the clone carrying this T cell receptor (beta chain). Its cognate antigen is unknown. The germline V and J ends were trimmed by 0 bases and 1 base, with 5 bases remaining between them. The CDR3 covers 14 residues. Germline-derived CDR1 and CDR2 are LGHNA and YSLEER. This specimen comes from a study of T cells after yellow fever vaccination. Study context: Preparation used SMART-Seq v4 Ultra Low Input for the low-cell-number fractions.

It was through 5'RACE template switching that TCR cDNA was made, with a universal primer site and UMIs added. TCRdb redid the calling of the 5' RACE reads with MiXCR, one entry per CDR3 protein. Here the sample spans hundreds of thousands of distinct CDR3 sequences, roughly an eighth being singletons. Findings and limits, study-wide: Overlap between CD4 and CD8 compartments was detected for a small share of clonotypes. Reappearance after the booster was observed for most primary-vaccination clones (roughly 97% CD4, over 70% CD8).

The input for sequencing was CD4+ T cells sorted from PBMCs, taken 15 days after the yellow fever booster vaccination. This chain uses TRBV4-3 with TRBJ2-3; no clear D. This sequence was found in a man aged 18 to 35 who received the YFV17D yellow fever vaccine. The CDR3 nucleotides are TGCGCCAGCAGCCAAGAGACTCGCACAGATACGCAGTATTTT. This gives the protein CASSQETRTDTQYF.